This TCR beta chain was identified during a study of OX40 agonist ivuxolimab in advanced cancers. CDR3 size: 12 residues. V was trimmed by 0 bases and J by 6 bases, leaving 5 bases between them. Germline values: CDR1 SGHDT, CDR2 YYEEEE. Assay: immunoSEQ multiplex PCR; the TCRdb copy retains only in-frame clones and omits some. This sample yields about 60,000 clones, of which more than 75% are seen a single time; 1.1% belongs to the top ten. This clone turned up a few times. The TCR was taken from an adult with an advanced solid tumor such as melanoma, head and neck, liver or kidney cancer. J is TRBJ2-3 and V is TRBV5-6, with D hard to call. Sequenced material: CD4+ or CD8+ T cells sorted from blood, taken in a trial of the OX40 agonist ivuxolimab. Written as DNA, the CDR3 is TGTGCCAGCAGCTTGGTGCGGGATACGCAGTATTTT. Translating gives CASSLVRDTQYF.